What follows is one T cell receptor beta chain and its context. The antigen is not known. The data derive from a study of cytomegalovirus exposure and HLA in healthy donors. The CDR3 is 17 residues long. V shed 2 bases, J shed 1 base, and the junction held 3 bases outside the gene matches. Germline V gene data show CDR1 as SGHNT and CDR2 as YENEEA. A multiplex PCR was run with 60 Vbeta primers and 13 Jbeta primers. TCRdb's table, derived via immunoSEQ multiplex PCR, lists solely in-frame clones and lacks some. The table lists approximately 84,000 clones, roughly 74% of them singletons, with over 2% in the top ten. Findings of the study overall: Sequencing artifact likely explains a cluster of highly shared sequence variants. The availability of immune exposure information extended only to CMV serostatus. Later work associated roughly 17,000 TCR beta sequences with HLA alleles at 0.05 false discovery rate. Presence/absence results assume similar sequencing depth per donor, which may not hold.

The sample was PBMCs. The V gene is TRBV11-3, the J gene TRBJ2-4; 12 positions match TRBD2. This TCR was recovered from a man in his forties in good health and CMV-seronegative. CDR3: CASSLLTSGGAKNIQYF. CDR3 in DNA: TGTGCCAGCAGCTTATTAACTAGCGGGGGGGCCAAAAACATTCAGTACTTC.